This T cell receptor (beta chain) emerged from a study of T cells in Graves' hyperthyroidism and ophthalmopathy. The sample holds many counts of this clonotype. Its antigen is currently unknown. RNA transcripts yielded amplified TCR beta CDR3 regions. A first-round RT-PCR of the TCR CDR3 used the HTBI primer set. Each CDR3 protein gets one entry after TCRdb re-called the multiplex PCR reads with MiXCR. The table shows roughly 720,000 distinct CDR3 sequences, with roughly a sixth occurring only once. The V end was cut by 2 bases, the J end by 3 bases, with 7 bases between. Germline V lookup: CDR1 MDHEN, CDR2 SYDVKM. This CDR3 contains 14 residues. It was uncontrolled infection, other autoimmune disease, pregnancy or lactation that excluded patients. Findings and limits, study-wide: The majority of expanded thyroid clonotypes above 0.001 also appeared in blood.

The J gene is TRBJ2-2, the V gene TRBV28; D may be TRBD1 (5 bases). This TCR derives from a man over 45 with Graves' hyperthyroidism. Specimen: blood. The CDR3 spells CASSLRRDTGELFF. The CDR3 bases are TGTGCCAGCAGTTTACGCAGGGACACCGGGGAGCTGTTTTTT.